The rows below give T cell receptor beta chains drawn from one sample of a study of blood T cell repertoires in COVID-19. TCRdb keeps only in-frame clones here, not all; method: immunoSEQ multiplex PCR. The table shows around 72,000 clones, with 87% occurring only once. Sequencing was done on a sample of peripheral blood. Receptors were obtained from a man aged 50 to 59 with active COVID-19. Each CDR3 is given with its conserved first and last residue. Fields, in order: D gene, V gene, CDR3 protein. The D gene is left open where the match is weak.

>TRBD2|TRBV30
CAWSVGLAHNEQFF
>TRBD1|TRBV6-2/TRBV6-3
CASSSTGTGNEKLFF
>.|TRBV7-2
CASSPSRGDTGELFF
>.|TRBV11-2
CASSLERGNPTYF
>TRBD1|TRBV6-4
CATARQGALPRHEKLFF
>TRBD1|TRBV7-9
CASSPNTGGIEAFF
>.|TRBV7-7
CAAGASSGANVLTF
>.|TRBV2
CASSVQGNYGYTF
>.|TRBV28
CASSFRFGSPYQETQYF
>TRBD1|TRBV28
CASSSYLRQGGMAEAFF
>.|TRBV29-1
CSVEVTEATNEKLFF
>.|TRBV4-1
CASSQGAPSGYGYTF
>.|TRBV4-1
CASSQLWRGAMNTEAFF
>TRBD1|TRBV5-1
CASRTGVTYEQYF
>TRBD1|TRBV6-4
CASSDEWTGGPRNSYEQYF
>TRBD1|TRBV28
CASSFSPPQGKNEQYF
>TRBD2|TRBV19
CASSHSRGEGYEQYF
>TRBD2|TRBV4-2
CASSQGAGNIYEQYF
>TRBD1|TRBV6-5
CASRRPGTDDSPLHF
>.|TRBV24-1
CATSDPLSGGQGQPQHF
>.|TRBV21-1
CASSGGPDGYTF